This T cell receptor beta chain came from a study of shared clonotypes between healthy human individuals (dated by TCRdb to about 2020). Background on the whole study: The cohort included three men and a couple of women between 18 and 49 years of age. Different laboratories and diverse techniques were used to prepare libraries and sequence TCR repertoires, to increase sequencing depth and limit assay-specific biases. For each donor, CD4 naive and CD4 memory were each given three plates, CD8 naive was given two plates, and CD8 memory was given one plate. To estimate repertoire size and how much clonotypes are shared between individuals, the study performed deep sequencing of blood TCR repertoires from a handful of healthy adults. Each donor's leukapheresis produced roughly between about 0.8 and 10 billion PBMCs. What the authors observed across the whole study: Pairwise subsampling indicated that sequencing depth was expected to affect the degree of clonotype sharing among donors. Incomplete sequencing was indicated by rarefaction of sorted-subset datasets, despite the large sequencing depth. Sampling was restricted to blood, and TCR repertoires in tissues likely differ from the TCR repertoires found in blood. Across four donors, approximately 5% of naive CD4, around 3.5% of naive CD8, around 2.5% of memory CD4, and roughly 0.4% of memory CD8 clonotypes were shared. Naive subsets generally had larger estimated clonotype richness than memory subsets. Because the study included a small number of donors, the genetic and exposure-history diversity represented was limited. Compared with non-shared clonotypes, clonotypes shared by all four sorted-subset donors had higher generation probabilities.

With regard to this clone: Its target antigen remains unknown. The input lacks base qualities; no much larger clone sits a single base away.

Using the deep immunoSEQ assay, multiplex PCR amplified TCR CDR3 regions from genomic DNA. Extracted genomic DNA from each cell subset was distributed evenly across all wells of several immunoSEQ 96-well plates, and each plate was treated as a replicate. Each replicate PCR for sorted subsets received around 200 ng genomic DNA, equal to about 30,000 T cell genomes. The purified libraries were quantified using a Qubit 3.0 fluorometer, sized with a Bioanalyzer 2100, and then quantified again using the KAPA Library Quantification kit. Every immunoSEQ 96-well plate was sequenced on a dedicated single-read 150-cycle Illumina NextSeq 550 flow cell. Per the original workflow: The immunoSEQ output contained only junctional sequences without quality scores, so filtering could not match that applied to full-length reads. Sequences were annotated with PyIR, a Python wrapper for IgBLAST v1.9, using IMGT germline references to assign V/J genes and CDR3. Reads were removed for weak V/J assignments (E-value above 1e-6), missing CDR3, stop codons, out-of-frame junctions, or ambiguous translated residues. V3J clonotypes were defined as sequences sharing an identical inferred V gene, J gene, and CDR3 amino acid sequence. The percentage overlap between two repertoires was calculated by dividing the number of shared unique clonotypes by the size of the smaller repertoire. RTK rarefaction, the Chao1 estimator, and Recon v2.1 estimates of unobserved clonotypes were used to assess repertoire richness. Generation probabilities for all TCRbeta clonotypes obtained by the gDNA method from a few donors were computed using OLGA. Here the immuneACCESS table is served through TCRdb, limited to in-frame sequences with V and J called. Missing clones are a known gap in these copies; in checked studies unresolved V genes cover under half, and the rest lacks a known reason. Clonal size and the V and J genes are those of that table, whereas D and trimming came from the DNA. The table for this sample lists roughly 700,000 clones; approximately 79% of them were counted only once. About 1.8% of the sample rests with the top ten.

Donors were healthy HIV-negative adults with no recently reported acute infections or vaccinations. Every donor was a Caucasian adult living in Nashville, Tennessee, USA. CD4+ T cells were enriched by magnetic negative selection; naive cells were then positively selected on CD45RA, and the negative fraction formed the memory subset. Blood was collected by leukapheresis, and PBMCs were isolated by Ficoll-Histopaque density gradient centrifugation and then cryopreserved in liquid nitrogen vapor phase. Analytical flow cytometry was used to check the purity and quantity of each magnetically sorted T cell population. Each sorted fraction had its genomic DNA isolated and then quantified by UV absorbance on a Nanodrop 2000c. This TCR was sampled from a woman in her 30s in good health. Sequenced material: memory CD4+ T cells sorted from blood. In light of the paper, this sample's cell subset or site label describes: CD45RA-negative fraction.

The CDR3 protein: CASSVGGTGAAYEQYF. The nucleotide sequence reads as follows: TGTGCCAGCAGCGTAGGAGGGACAGGGGCTGCCTACGAGCAGTACTTC. The chain is made from TRBV9 and TRBJ2-7, and TRBD1 matches 10 of the central bases. From a lookup of the germline V gene, CDR1 and CDR2 are SGDLS and YYNGEE. The CDR3 has 16 amino acids, counting the end cysteine and phenylalanine. The kept DNA is CDR3 alone, 48 bases in frame from the first base. Here V drops 0 bases and J drops 2 bases, and the junction holds 5 bases not matched to any gene.